This TCR beta chain emerged from a study of blood T cell repertoires in COVID-19. Study processing details: Researchers report that nucleated cell counts were estimated from reference gene primer amplification. TCRdb's copy holds only in-frame clones and misses some; the assay was immunoSEQ multiplex PCR. V and J calls and clone size follow that table, whereas D and trimming were derived from the DNA. This sample has around 400,000 clones; roughly 86% occur once, and the top ten carry 2.3%. Followed over time, Seattle patients had been enrolled while infection was active. Trimming at V came to 4 bases and at J to 4 bases, leaving 13 bases not matched to a gene. CDR1 SGDLS and CDR2 YYNGEE come from the germline V gene. This CDR3 comprises 16 residues.

The chain combines TRBV9 with TRBJ2-5; the match to TRBD1 covers 7 bases. Sample: peripheral blood. The TCR sequence derives from a woman aged 60-70 years with COVID-19, enrolled during active disease. This chain's CDR3 is CASSPQGVGPGETQYF. CDR3 DNA sequence: TGTGCCAGCAGCCCTCAGGGGGTAGGTCCTGGAGAGACCCAGTACTTC.